This record concerns one T cell receptor beta chain sequence. What this receptor recognizes is not known. The sample holds no much larger clone one base away, and base qualities are not on file. This entry belongs to a study of blood T cell repertoires in COVID-19 (TCRdb year 2020). With respect to the entire study: Samples covering the acute and convalescent phases of COVID-19 were provided by collaborators in the United States, Italy and Spain. Subjects who had been exposed to COVID-19, were actively infected with it, or had recovered from it provided the deeply sampled blood TCRbeta repertoires that made up the dataset. The repertoires were released in a freely available public database meant as a resource for research on the immune response to SARS-CoV-2. Samples were obtained from the ongoing ImmuneRACE study (first 160 participants) and from over a thousand subjects provided by 6 global collaborators. The prospective study material was composed of cDNA or gDNA derived from T cells, B-cell-depleted T cells, or PBMCs. The sample metadata nearly always contained a de-identified subject ID, COVID-19 status, age in years and sex. HLA class I and class II types, where available, came from metadata supplied by the sample provider rather than from assay-based typing. The paper's findings and limits, for the study overall: The quantity of clinical and demographic metadata differed by source and by participant and was supplied without curation.

TCRbeta CDR3 regions were amplified from genomic DNA by means of the immunoSEQ Assay, a bias-controlled multiplex PCR. The paper's data handling went like this. Nucleated cell counts per sample were estimated from amplification of reference gene primers within the assay. To quantify the absolute abundance of each unique TCRbeta CDR3 rearrangement, sequence reads were collapsed and filtered. For each sample, productive Simpson clonality was calculated as the square root of Simpson's diversity index over productive rearrangements. TCRdb took this table from immuneACCESS and kept in-frame rearrangements with V and J called. Such tables lack part of the clones; where checked against another copy, unresolved V genes explain under half of the gap, and the rest is unexplained. The D gene and trimming were derived from the DNA, and the V and J assignments and clone size from that table. The sample table contains 98,000 or so clones; only one count was recorded for more than 70% of them. The top ten clonotypes cover 10% to 15% of the sample.

Each collaborating institution followed its own protocols to collect whole blood in K2EDTA tubes. For TCRbeta analysis, collaborators shipped samples as frozen whole blood, isolated PBMCs, or DNA extracted from either of those sample types. At the junction V is shortened by 0 bases and J by 5 bases; bases outside the gene matches: 4. Inclusive of the bounding cysteine and phenylalanine, the CDR3 is 15 residues long. Just the 45-base CDR3 DNA is kept, in frame starting at base 1. From the germline V gene, CDR1 is SGHRS and CDR2 is YFSETQ. The rearrangement combines TRBV5-1 with TRBJ1-4; the junction holds 7 bases that match TRBD1. The source of this sequence is an older woman in a cohort sampled during active or convalescent COVID-19. The material sequenced was peripheral blood. The nucleotides read TGCGCCAGCAGCTTGGGGGACAGTAGGAATGAAAAACTGTTTTTT. It is translated as CASSLGDSRNEKLFF.